The next 12 T cell receptor beta chains were all read from a single sample in a study of T cell responses to AZD1222 COVID-19 vaccine. TCRdb keeps only in-frame clones here, not all; method: immunoSEQ multiplex PCR. The sample has approximately 110,000 clones; 80% to 95% are singletons. Here the sequenced sample was peripheral blood, taken 28 days after the second AZD1222 dose. These receptors all stem from an adult who received the AZD1222 COVID-19 vaccine.

This clone was observed a single time. The CDR3 spells CASISGSEAFF. CDR3 bases: TGTGCCAGCATCTCGGGATCTGAAGCTTTCTTT. J is TRBJ1-1 and V is TRBV28; D is uncertain. The CDR3 contains 11 residues. Trimming shortened V by 7 bases and J by 6 bases, and 9 bases separated the two germline ends. Germline V gene lookup returns CDR1 MDHEN and CDR2 SYDVKM.

The gene calls are TRBV6-5 and TRBJ1-6, with 7 bases matching TRBD1. Germline-derived CDR1 and CDR2 are MNHEY and SVGAGI. V shed 6 bases and J 6 bases; nucleotides not matched to a gene: 5. CDR3 size: 14 residues. The CDR3 sequence is CASRWGTANSPLHF. As DNA, the CDR3 is TGTGCCAGCAGGTGGGGGACAGCTAATTCACCCCTCCACTTT.

This sequence joins TRBV3-1 (or the pseudogene TRBV3-2) and TRBJ1-1; D unclear. V lost 4 bases and J 0 bases, leaving 12 bases between the germline ends. The CDR3 covers 15 residues. Germline CDR1 LGHDT, CDR2 YNNKEL (reference sequence). For the CDR3, the DNA is TGTGCCAGCAGCCCCTGGACGGAGATGAACACTGAAGCTTTCTTT. It is translated as CASSPWTEMNTEAFF.

This chain uses TRBV19 with TRBJ2-1, with no clear D. The V gene's germline CDR1 is LNHDA and CDR2 SQIVND (reference sequence). This CDR3 comprises 15 residues. V was trimmed by 3 bases and J by 6 bases, leaving 15 bases between them. CDR3 in amino acids: CASSIVPVASNEQFF. CDR3 nucleotides: TGTGCCAGTAGTATTGTACCAGTAGCCTCCAATGAGCAGTTCTTC.

V usage is TRBV18 and J usage is TRBJ2-7; a possible D gene is TRBD1 (6 bases). The V and J ends lost 3 bases and 0 bases respectively, with 15 bases between them. The CDR3 is 16 residues long. Germline values: CDR1 KGHSH, CDR2 LQKENI. The CDR3, as DNA: TGTGCCAGCTCACCCGAGGGCAGGGGCGTCTCCTACGAGCAGTACTTC. Encoded protein: CASSPEGRGVSYEQYF.

The genes are TRBV7-2 and TRBJ2-3, with D tentatively TRBD1 or TRBD2 (6 bases each). V lost 8 bases to trimming and J lost 0 bases, with 18 bases between them. This CDR3 comprises 16 residues. Per germline, CDR1 SGHTA and CDR2 FQGNSA. CDR3 in amino acids: CASAQTGGESTDTQYF. Written as DNA, the CDR3 is TGTGCCAGCGCCCAGACAGGCGGGGAAAGCACAGATACGCAGTATTTT.

This clone was counted only a few times. The genes are TRBV5-1 and TRBJ1-2; 8 nucleotides align to TRBD1. J gave up 6 bases and V 4 bases, and 5 bases lay outside the gene matches. The germline V gene encodes CDR1 SGHRS and CDR2 YFSETQ. This CDR3 contains 13 residues. Written as DNA, the CDR3 is TGCGCCAGCAGCGAAGGACAGGGAAATGGCTACACCTTC. It specifies CASSEGQGNGYTF.

The J gene is TRBJ2-7, the V gene TRBV7-9, with TRBD2 matching 8 bases. CDR1 and CDR2 (germline): SEHNR, FQNEAQ (reference sequence). V shed 1 base and J 6 bases; nucleotides not matched to a gene: 11. The CDR3 length is 16 residues. The CDR3 sequence: CASSLGSGSGYFEQYF. The CDR3, as DNA: TGTGCCAGCAGCTTAGGGAGCGGGAGTGGTTATTTCGAGCAGTACTTC.

The rearrangement joins TRBV5-1 to TRBJ1-1; the D is unclear. V was cut by 4 bases and J by 2 bases, with 15 bases left in between. The CDR3 totals 15 residues. Germline CDR1 reads SGHRS; CDR2 reads YFSETQ. The CDR3 spells CASSKYGDLNTEAFF. The CDR3 nucleotides read TGCGCCAGCAGCAAATACGGAGACCTCAACACTGAAGCTTTCTTT.

The chain employs TRBV18 and TRBJ1-1; D ambiguous. The CDR3 sequence is 14 residues long. V lost 6 bases, J lost 0 bases, and 11 bases lay in between. Germline CDR1 KGHSH, CDR2 LQKENI. CDR3 loop: CASSTTIVNTEAFF. The CDR3, as DNA: TGTGCCAGCTCCACAACGATAGTGAACACTGAAGCTTTCTTT.

This sequence joins TRBV29-1 and TRBJ1-1; unclear D gene. CDR1 and CDR2 from the germline V gene are SQVTM and ANQGSEA. The CDR3 consists of 12 residues. Trimming took off 7 bases at V and 0 bases at J, with 9 bases between the two ends. The CDR3 nucleotides read TGCAGCGCAACCGATGTGAACACTGAAGCTTTCTTT. Translating gives CSATDVNTEAFF.

The V call is TRBV10-3, the J call TRBJ2-7, with D unresolved. Deletions cut 0 bases from V and 2 bases from J, with 5 bases between. The germline CDR1 and CDR2 sequences are ENHRY and SYGVKD. The CDR3 is 13 amino acids. Here the CDR3 DNA reads TGTGCCATCAGTGAGTCGATGACCTACGAGCAGTACTTC. Translation gives CAISESMTYEQYF.